This TCR beta chain originates from a study of blood T cell repertoires in COVID-19. Sequencing used immunoSEQ multiplex PCR; TCRdb keeps in-frame clones, though not all of them. The sample consists of a few hundred thousand clones, around 85% of them appearing once. The CDR3 contains 15 residues. Germline V gives CDR1 SGHTA, CDR2 FQGNSA. V was cut by 2 bases and J by 2 bases, with 10 bases left in between. The origin of this receptor is a woman aged 40 to 49 with acute COVID-19. This sequence joins TRBV7-2 and TRBJ1-3; D may be TRBD1 (6 bases). Sequencing was carried out using PBMCs or T cells enriched from blood (not recorded which). The CDR3 DNA sequence: TGTGCCAGCAGCTTAAGGCCAGGGGCTGGAAACACCATATATTTT. It specifies CASSLRPGAGNTIYF.